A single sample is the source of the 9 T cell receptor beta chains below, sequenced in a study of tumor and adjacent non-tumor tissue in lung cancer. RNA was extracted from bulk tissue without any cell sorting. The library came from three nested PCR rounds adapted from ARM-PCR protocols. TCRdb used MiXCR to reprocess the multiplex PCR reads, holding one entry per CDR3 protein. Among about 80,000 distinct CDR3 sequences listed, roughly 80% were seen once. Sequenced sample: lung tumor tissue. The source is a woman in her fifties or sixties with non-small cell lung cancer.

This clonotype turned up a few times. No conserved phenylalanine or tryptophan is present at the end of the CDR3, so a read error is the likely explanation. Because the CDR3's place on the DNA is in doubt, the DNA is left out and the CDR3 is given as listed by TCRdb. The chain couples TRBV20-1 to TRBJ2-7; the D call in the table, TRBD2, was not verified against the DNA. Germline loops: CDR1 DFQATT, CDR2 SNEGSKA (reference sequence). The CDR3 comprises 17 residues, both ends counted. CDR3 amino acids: CSASGWATGGFSYEQYL.

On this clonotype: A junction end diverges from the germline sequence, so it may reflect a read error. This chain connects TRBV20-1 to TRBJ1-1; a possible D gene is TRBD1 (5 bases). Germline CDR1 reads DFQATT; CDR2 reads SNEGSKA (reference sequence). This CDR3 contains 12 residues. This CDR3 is CSASSDRTEALF. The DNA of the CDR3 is TGCAGTGCTTCCTCTGACAGAACTGAAGCATTATTT.

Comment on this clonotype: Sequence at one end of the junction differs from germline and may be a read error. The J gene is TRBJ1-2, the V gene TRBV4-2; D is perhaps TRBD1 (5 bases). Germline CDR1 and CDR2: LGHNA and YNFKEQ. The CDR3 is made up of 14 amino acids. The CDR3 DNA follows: TGTGGCAGCGGAGAGGACATGGGGGTTTATGGCTACACCTTC. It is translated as CGSGEDMGVYGYTF.

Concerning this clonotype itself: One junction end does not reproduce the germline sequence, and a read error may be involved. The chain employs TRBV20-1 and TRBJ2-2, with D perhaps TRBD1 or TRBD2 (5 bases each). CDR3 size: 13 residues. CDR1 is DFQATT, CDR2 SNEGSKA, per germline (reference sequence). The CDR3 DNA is TGCAGTGTTAGAGTCCTCCTCGAGGGGAAGCTGTTTTTT. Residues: CSVRVLLEGKLFF.

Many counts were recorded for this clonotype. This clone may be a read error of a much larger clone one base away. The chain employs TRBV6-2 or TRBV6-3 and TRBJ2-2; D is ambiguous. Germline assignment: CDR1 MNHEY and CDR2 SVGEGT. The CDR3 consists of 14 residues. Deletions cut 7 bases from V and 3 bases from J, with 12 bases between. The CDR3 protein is CASTLGGDTGELFF. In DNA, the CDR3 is TGTGCCAGCACCCTGGGCGGAGACACCGGGGAGCTGTTTTTT.

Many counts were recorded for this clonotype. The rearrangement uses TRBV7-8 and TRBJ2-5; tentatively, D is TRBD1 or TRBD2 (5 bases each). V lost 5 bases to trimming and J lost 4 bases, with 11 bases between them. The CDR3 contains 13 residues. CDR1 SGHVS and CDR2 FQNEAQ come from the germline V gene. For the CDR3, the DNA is TGTGCCAGCAGCCGAGGGGAATCAGAGACCCAGTACTTC. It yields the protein CASSRGESETQYF.

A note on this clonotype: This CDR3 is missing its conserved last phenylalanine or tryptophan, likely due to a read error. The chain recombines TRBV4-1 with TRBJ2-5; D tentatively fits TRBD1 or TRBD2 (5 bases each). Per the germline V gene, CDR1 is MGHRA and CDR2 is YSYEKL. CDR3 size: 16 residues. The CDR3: CASRQAKRDGQETQYL. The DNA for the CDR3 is TGCGCCAGCAGGCAAGCCAAGAGGGACGGCCAAGAGACCCAGTACTTA.

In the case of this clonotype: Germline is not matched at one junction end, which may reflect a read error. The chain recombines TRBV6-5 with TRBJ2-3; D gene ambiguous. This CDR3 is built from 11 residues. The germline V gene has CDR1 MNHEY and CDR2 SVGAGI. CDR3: CTSSIADTQYF. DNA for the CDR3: TGTACCAGCAGTATAGCAGATACGCAGTATTTT.

The CDR3 sequence: CSAAPIGTPYEQYF. The CDR3 nucleotides are TGCAGTGCGGCCCCTATCGGAACCCCCTACGAGCAGTACTTC. The rearrangement joins TRBV20-1 to TRBJ2-7; D gene unclear. V lost 6 bases and J lost 2, with 17 bases in between. This CDR3 region has 14 residues. Germline CDR1 and CDR2: DFQATT and SNEGSKA (reference sequence).